Below, 27 T cell receptor beta chains from the same sample are listed, as sequenced in a study of cytomegalovirus exposure and HLA in healthy donors. The PCR employed 60 Vbeta primers together with 13 Jbeta primers. The assay was immunoSEQ multiplex PCR, and TCRdb's table has in-frame clones only and misses some. The table has about 150,000 clones, roughly 80% seen once. Sequencing was carried out using PBMCs. The receptors originated from a man in his forties in good health and CMV-seropositive.

The chain is built from TRBV5-8 and TRBJ1-2; 7 bases align to TRBD1. The V gene's germline CDR1 is SGHTS and CDR2 YDEGEE. With V trimmed by 2 bases and J by 4 bases, 8 bases remained unmatched. The CDR3 runs to 15 residues. The CDR3 DNA reads TGTGCCAGCAGCTTCTCACAGGGGATGGCCTATGGCTACACCTTC. This encodes CASSFSQGMAYGYTF.

The chain is built from TRBV5-1 and TRBJ1-4, with D unresolved. This CDR3 spans 15 amino acids. V lost 1 base and J lost 5, with 12 bases in between. In germline, CDR1 is SGHRS, CDR2 YFSETQ. The CDR3 nucleotides are TGCGCCAGCAGCTTGACCCAGGCATTCAATGAAAAACTGTTTTTT. This encodes CASSLTQAFNEKLFF. Full variable domain (outside the CDR3, taken from reference TRBV5-1 and TRBJ1-4): KAGVTQTPRYLIKTRGQQVTLSCSPISGHRSVSWYQQTPGQGLQFLFEYFSETQRNKGNFPGRFSGRQFSNSRSEMNVSTLELGDSALYLCASSLTQAFNEKLFFGSGTQLSVL.

The chain has TRBV19 and TRBJ2-1; unclear D gene. V lost 7 bases and J 5 bases, leaving 15 bases between the germline ends. The germline V gene has CDR1 LNHDA and CDR2 SQIVND (reference sequence). CDR3 length: 14 residues. CDR3 sequence: CASTVASTHNEQFF. In DNA, the CDR3 is TGTGCCAGTACAGTAGCCTCGACCCACAATGAGCAGTTCTTC.

This chain connects TRBV7-9 to TRBJ1-1, with D maybe TRBD1 (5 bases). The V end was cut by 2 bases, the J end by 6 bases, with 7 bases between. The CDR3 is 12 amino acids. Germline V gene sequence: CDR1 SEHNR, CDR2 FQNEAQ (reference sequence). Here the CDR3 reads CASSLQGSEAFF. CDR3 in DNA: TGTGCCAGCAGCTTACAGGGTTCTGAAGCTTTCTTT.

The chain has TRBV7-6 and TRBJ2-7, with a possible D match to TRBD2 (5 bases). The length of the CDR3 is 15 residues. With 1 base removed from V and 3 bases from J, the gap between germline ends came to 13 bases. CDR1 SGHVS and CDR2 FNYEAQ come from the germline V gene. The CDR3 protein is CASSLGEGALYEQYF. The CDR3 region has the DNA TGTGCCAGCAGCTTAGGAGAGGGAGCTCTCTACGAGCAGTACTTC.

The CDR3 loop reads CSVGPLDRAYEQYF. CDR3 sequence (DNA): TGCAGCGTTGGCCCGCTGGACAGGGCCTACGAGCAGTACTTC. The chain recombines TRBV29-1 with TRBJ2-7; 8 nucleotides line up with TRBD1. Per the germline V gene, CDR1 is SQVTM and CDR2 is ANQGSEA. This CDR3 region has 14 residues. The trim removed 4 bases at V and 2 bases at J, leaving 7 bases unmatched.

The V call is TRBV5-4, the J call TRBJ2-1, with unresolved D. Trimming removed 0 bases from V and 8 bases from J, with 15 bases in between. The CDR3 runs to 15 residues. Germline assignment: CDR1 SGHNT and CDR2 YYREEE (reference sequence). The DNA for the CDR3 is TGTGCCAGCAGCTTGGAAGCTTCGGTATTCGATGAGCAGTTCTTC. It yields the protein CASSLEASVFDEQFF.

The CDR3 loop is CASSLGTGVDSPLHF. In DNA, the CDR3 is TGTGCCAGCAGTTTAGGGACAGGGGTGGATTCACCCCTCCACTTT. The chain combines TRBV27 with TRBJ1-6; 10 bases fit TRBD1. CDR3 length equals 15 residues. J was trimmed by 8 bases and V by 2 bases; bases with no gene match: 3. The germline CDR1 and CDR2 sequences are MNHEY and SMNVEV (reference sequence).

This chain links TRBV7-9 with TRBJ2-7; TRBD2 matches 7 bases. The CDR3 extends over 17 amino acids. Per the germline V gene, CDR1 is SEHNR and CDR2 is FQNEAQ (reference sequence). Germline trimming cut 6 bases from V and 0 bases from J; bases unmatched to any gene: 14. CDR3 nucleotides: TGTGCCAGCAGTTACGCTCCACTAGCGCAGAGCTCCTACGAGCAGTACTTC. Amino acids: CASSYAPLAQSSYEQYF.

J is TRBJ2-7 and V is TRBV7-9; weak D call: TRBD1 (6 bases). The CDR3 has 13 amino acids. Trimming removed 6 bases from V and 5 bases from J, with 14 bases in between. Germline CDR1 and CDR2: SEHNR and FQNEAQ (reference sequence). CDR3: CASRQGAIDEQYF. The CDR3 region has the DNA TGTGCCAGCAGACAGGGAGCGATCGACGAGCAGTACTTC.

This clone has a single count. V usage is TRBV10-3 and J usage is TRBJ1-2, with 7 nucleotides matching TRBD1. Germline assignment: CDR1 ENHRY and CDR2 SYGVKD. V lost 10 bases to trimming and J lost 2 bases; unmatched junction nucleotides: 7. There are 13 residues in the CDR3. CDR3 sequence reads: CATSTGINYGYTF. The CDR3 DNA is TGTGCCACCTCGACAGGGATAAACTATGGCTACACCTTC.

The chain is built from TRBV4-3 and TRBJ2-6, with TRBD1 matching 8 bases. The CDR3 runs to 16 residues. J was trimmed by 2 bases and V by 3 bases; bases with no gene match: 3. In germline, CDR1 is LGHNA, CDR2 YSLEER. The CDR3 DNA sequence: TGCGCCAGCAGCCATCAACAGGGGGCTGGGGCCAACGTCCTGACTTTC. Amino acid sequence: CASSHQQGAGANVLTF.

V gene TRBV12-5 combines with J gene TRBJ2-7, with D possibly TRBD2 on 6 matching bases. This CDR3 is built from 14 residues. CDR1 LGHNT and CDR2 FRNRAP come from the germline V gene. Trimming shortened V by 6 bases and J by 2 bases, and 14 bases separated the two germline ends. Here the CDR3 reads CASGDLAAAYEQYF. The CDR3 coding sequence is TGTGCTAGTGGGGACTTAGCGGCGGCCTACGAGCAGTACTTC.

The chain links TRBV28 to TRBJ2-5; 8 bases agree with TRBD2. The DNA matches TRBJ2-7 better at its end, which makes the J call doubtful. The CDR3 has 15 residues. CDR1 is MDHEN, CDR2 SYDVKM, per germline. The CDR3 reads CASSRAAAGVYEQYF. In DNA form, the CDR3 reads TGTGCCAGCAGTAGGGCGGCAGCGGGGGTCTACGAGCAGTACTTC.

The V call is TRBV18, the J call TRBJ2-1; D is undetermined. V lost 4 bases to trimming and J lost 4 bases, with 11 bases between them. This CDR3 region has 14 residues. Germline loops: CDR1 KGHSH, CDR2 LQKENI. In DNA form, the CDR3 reads TGTGCCAGCTCACGAGAGGCGACGTACAATGAGCAGTTCTTC. Amino acids: CASSREATYNEQFF. Filled out from reference TRBV18 and TRBJ2-1, the complete variable domain reads NAGVMQNPRHLVRRRGQEARLRCSPMKGHSHVYWYRQLPEEGLKFMVYLQKENIIDESGMPKERFSAEFPKEGPSILRIQQVVRGDSAAYFCASSREATYNEQFFGPGTRLTVL.

This sequence joins TRBV11-2 and TRBJ2-5; D ambiguous. The ends were cut back, 3 bases at V and 3 bases at J, with 8 bases in the middle. This CDR3 has 13 residues. CDR1 is SGHAT and CDR2 is FQNNGV in the germline V gene. The CDR3 spells CASSLFGKETQYF. In nucleotides, the CDR3 is TGTGCCAGCAGCTTGTTCGGTAAAGAGACCCAGTACTTC.

This clone was picked up a small number of times. This chain connects TRBV19 to TRBJ1-5; TRBD1 matches 8 bases. Germline CDR1 LNHDA, CDR2 SQIVND (reference sequence). V gave up 5 bases and J gave up 4 bases; unmatched junction bases: 1. There are 13 residues in the CDR3. Written as DNA, the CDR3 is TGTGCCAGTAGTGGGGACAGGAATCAGCCCCAGCATTTT. It encodes CASSGDRNQPQHF.

V is TRBV12-5 and J is TRBJ2-3; no definite D call. Germline CDR1 LGHNT, CDR2 FRNRAP. The CDR3 runs to 14 residues. The V end was cut by 0 bases, the J end by 0 bases, with 4 bases between. The CDR3 DNA is TGTGCTAGTGGTTTGGTCTTTAGCACAGATACGCAGTATTTT. This sequence encodes CASGLVFSTDTQYF.

This clone appeared once. Distinct nucleotide sequences in the sample also encode this CDR3. J is TRBJ2-7 and V is TRBV4-1; 10 bases line up with TRBD2. There are 16 residues in the CDR3. V shed 0 bases, J shed 2 bases, and the junction held 4 bases outside the gene matches. Germline V gene sequence: CDR1 MGHRA, CDR2 YSYEKL. The CDR3, as DNA: TGCGCCAGCAGCCAAGAATCAAGCGGGAGGGCCTACGAGCAGTACTTC. It translates to CASSQESSGRAYEQYF.

The CDR3: CASRRTPNSPPDEQFF. The CDR3 DNA reads TGCGCCTCCAGGAGGACCCCCAACTCCCCCCCGGATGAGCAGTTCTTC. The V and J genes are TRBV5-1 and TRBJ2-1; D may be TRBD2 (5 bases). CDR3 length: 16 residues. CDR1 and CDR2 (germline): SGHRS, YFSETQ. The V end lost 10 bases, the J end lost 8 bases, and 28 bases lay between the germline ends.

The chain uses TRBV10-3 and TRBJ2-1; no reliable D call. Per the germline V gene, CDR1 is ENHRY and CDR2 is SYGVKD. CDR3 length equals 11 residues. The germline V and J ends were trimmed by 0 bases and 9 bases, with 3 bases remaining between them. The CDR3 protein is CAISESAEQFF. DNA for the CDR3: TGTGCCATCAGTGAGTCAGCTGAGCAGTTCTTC.

The chain carries TRBV6-5 and TRBJ2-7; 7 bases line up with TRBD1. The CDR3 runs 15 residues. V shed 4 bases and J 3 bases; nucleotides not matched to a gene: 9. CDR1 is MNHEY, CDR2 SVGAGI, per germline. The CDR3 DNA sequence: TGTGCCAGCAGTTCACGGACAGGTATAAGCTACGAGCAGTACTTC. As protein: CASSSRTGISYEQYF.

V is TRBV27 and J is TRBJ2-3; 8 bases fit TRBD1. The CDR3 runs to 14 residues. Unmatched junction bases numbered 4, after V lost 7 bases and J lost 1 base. Per germline, CDR1 MNHEY and CDR2 SMNVEV (reference sequence). The CDR3 reads CASTKTGGTDTQYF. DNA of the CDR3: TGTGCCAGCACCAAGACAGGGGGCACAGATACGCAGTATTTT.

The chain combines TRBV5-4 with TRBJ2-6; 9 bases fit TRBD1. V trimming: 4 bases; J trimming: 4 bases; junction bases outside the gene matches: 6. Germline CDR1 SGHNT, CDR2 YYREEE (reference sequence). The CDR3 length is 16 residues. CDR3: CASSPGTGTGANVLTF. The CDR3 bases are TGTGCCAGCAGCCCCGGGACAGGGACCGGGGCCAACGTCCTGACTTTC.

The chain joins TRBV2 to TRBJ1-5; D remains ambiguous. V was shortened by 4 bases and J by 9 bases, with 16 bases between the two germline ends. The CDR3 consists of 14 residues. The germline V gene encodes CDR1 SNHLY and CDR2 FYNNEI. The CDR3 loop is CASSVSAVLSPQHF. As DNA, the CDR3 is TGTGCCAGCAGTGTCAGTGCCGTCCTGTCGCCCCAGCATTTT.

The chain is built from TRBV2 and TRBJ2-3; 9 bases map to TRBD2. This CDR3 is built from 18 residues. The trim removed 3 bases at V and 3 bases at J, leaving 13 bases unmatched. Germline lookup yields CDR1 SNHLY and CDR2 FYNNEI. The CDR3 bases are TGTGCCAGCAGTGAGAGTGGGCTAGCGGGACTCCGAACAGATACGCAGTATTTT. Amino acids: CASSESGLAGLRTDTQYF.

The chain recombines TRBV4-1 with TRBJ2-1; TRBD2 is a possible D gene (6 bases). The CDR3 spans 17 residues. V dropped 4 bases and J dropped 4 bases, with 20 bases sitting between them. The germline CDR1 and CDR2 sequences are MGHRA and YSYEKL. CDR3 sequence: CASSRVGGATTYNEQFF. In DNA, the CDR3 is TGCGCCAGCAGCCGCGTTGGCGGGGCCACGACATACAATGAGCAGTTCTTC.